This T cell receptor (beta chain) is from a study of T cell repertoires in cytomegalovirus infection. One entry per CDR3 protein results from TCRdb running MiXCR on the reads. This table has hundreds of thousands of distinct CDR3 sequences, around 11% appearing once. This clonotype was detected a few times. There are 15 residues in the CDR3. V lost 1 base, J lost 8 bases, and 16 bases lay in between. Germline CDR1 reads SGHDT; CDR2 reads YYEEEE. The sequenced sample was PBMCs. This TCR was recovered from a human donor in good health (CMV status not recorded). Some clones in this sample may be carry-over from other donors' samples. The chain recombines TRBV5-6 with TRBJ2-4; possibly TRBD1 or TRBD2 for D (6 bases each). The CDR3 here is CASSLPRGPKDIQYF. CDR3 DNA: TGTGCCAGCAGCTTGCCTCGGGGGCCTAAGGACATTCAGTACTTC.